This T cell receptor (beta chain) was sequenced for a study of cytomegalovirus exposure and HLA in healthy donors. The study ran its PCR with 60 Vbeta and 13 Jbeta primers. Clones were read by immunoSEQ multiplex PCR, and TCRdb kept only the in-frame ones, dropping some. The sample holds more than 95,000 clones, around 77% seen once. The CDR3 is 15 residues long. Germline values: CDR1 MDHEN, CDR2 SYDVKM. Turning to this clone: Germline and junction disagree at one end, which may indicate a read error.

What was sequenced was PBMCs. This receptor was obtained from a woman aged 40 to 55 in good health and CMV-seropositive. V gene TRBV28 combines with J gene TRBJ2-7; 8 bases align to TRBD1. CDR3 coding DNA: TGTGCCAGCAGTTTATCCTCCGGGACAGGCGGAGTAATGGACTTC. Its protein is CASSLSSGTGGVMDF.